This is a list of T cell receptor beta chains from one sample in a study of cytomegalovirus exposure and HLA in healthy donors. Libraries were prepared by immunoSEQ multiplex PCR; TCRdb keeps only in-frame clonotypes and omits some of them. The table includes 75,000 to 100,000 clones, 96% detected once. The material sequenced was PBMCs. The receptors come from a man aged 18-30 years in good health and CMV-seronegative. CDR3s include the opening cysteine and the closing phenylalanine or tryptophan. D genes are given only for firm matches. Size is stated for part of the rows, as once, few or many counts, or as a class when the clone is expanded.

j_call | v_call | d_call | clone_size | cdr3_nt | cdr3_aa
TRBJ2-7 | TRBV7-8 | . | . | TGTGCCAGCAGCTTAATACAGTATCAAGAGCAGTACTTC | CASSLIQYQEQYF
TRBJ1-4 | TRBV18 | TRBD1 | . | TGTGCCAGCTCACAACAGGGGGCGGGTGAAAAACTGTTTTTT | CASSQQGAGEKLFF
TRBJ2-7 | TRBV29-1 | . | . | TGCAGCGTTGAACTCGCGGGAGAGCAGTACTTC | CSVELAGEQYF
TRBJ2-3 | TRBV5-1 | . | . | TGCGCCAGCAGCGGAGGAACAGTAAGGCTCCATACGCAGTATTTT | CASSGGTVRLHTQYF
TRBJ2-7 | TRBV19 | . | . | TGTGCCAGCTCCACAACGTCTGGCTCCTACGAGCAGTACTTC | CASSTTSGSYEQYF
TRBJ2-3 | TRBV29-1 | . | . | TGCAGCGAAGCTAGCGGCACAGATACGCAGTATTTT | CSEASGTDTQYF
TRBJ1-2 | TRBV16 | . | . | TGTGCCAGCAGCCAATATAGACAGAGTCCGCCTAGGGGCTACACCTTC | CASSQYRQSPPRGYTF
TRBJ1-5 | TRBV7-3 | TRBD1 | . | TGTGCCAGCAGCCCCCGGGACAGCCCACAGCATTTT | CASSPRDSPQHF
TRBJ2-5 | TRBV5-5 | TRBD2 | . | TGTGCCAGCAGCTTTTCATGGCTAGCGGGGTCGGAGACCCAGTACTTC | CASSFSWLAGSETQYF
TRBJ1-2 | TRBV6-1 | . | . | TGTGCCAGCAGTGAACATACGTATAGCTTGAACTATGGCTACACCTTC | CASSEHTYSLNYGYTF
TRBJ1-5 | TRBV10-1 | . | . | TGCGCCAGCAGCCTCGAGGTGGGTCAGCCCCAGCATTTT | CASSLEVGQPQHF
TRBJ1-3 | TRBV4-1 | . | . | TGCGCCAGCAGCCAAGTGGGCCGGGGACTCTCTGGAAACACCATATATTTT | CASSQVGRGLSGNTIYF
TRBJ2-7 | TRBV28 | . | . | TGTGCCAGCAGTTTATTTCGGGGTGCCTACGAGCAGTACTTC | CASSLFRGAYEQYF
TRBJ2-7 | TRBV7-2 | . | . | TGTGCCAGCAGCTTAGATAGTAACTCCTACGAGCAGTACTTC | CASSLDSNSYEQYF
TRBJ1-1 | TRBV5-1 | TRBD1 | . | TGCGCCAGCAGCTCAGGGGGCAAGAACACTGAAGCTTTCTTT | CASSSGGKNTEAFF
TRBJ2-1 | TRBV25-1 | . | . | TGTGCCAGCAGTGACGGTGTAAGTAGCCCTTTCAATGAGCAGTTCTTC | CASSDGVSSPFNEQFF
TRBJ2-1 | TRBV7-9 | TRBD2 | . | TGTGCCAGCAGCCCCCGCGTGGGGGGGGACGCGGAGCAGTTCTTC | CASSPRVGGDAEQFF
TRBJ2-7 | TRBV9 | . | . | TGTGCCAGCAGCGCAGAGGACAAGCGAGCGCAGTACTTC | CASSAEDKRAQYF
TRBJ2-5 | TRBV28 | TRBD1 | . | TGTGCCAGCACCAAGGACAGGGTCGGGGAGACCCAGTACTTC | CASTKDRVGETQYF
TRBJ2-5 | TRBV5-1 | TRBD2 | . | TGCGCCAGCAGCATGGGACTTAGCGGGATTGATCCCGAGACCCAGTACTTC | CASSMGLSGIDPETQYF
TRBJ2-3 | TRBV5-6 | TRBD2 | . | TGTGCCAGCAGCTTAATGAGCGGGGGCTTAGGGCTTACGCAGTATTTT | CASSLMSGGLGLTQYF
TRBJ1-5 | TRBV27 | TRBD1 | few | TGTGCCAGCAGCGGGGGGGACAGAATAGATCAGCCCCAGCATTTT | CASSGGDRIDQPQHF
TRBJ2-2 | TRBV6-5 | TRBD1 | . | TGTGCCAGCCGGGACAGGGGAACCGGGGAGCTGTTTTTT | CASRDRGTGELFF
TRBJ2-1 | TRBV6-4 | TRBD2 | . | TGTGCCAGCAGTGACTCAGCTAGCGGGAATGAGCAGTTCTTC | CASSDSASGNEQFF
TRBJ2-6 | TRBV19 | . | . | TGTGCCAGTAAGGGGGTAAGCTCTGGGGCCAACGTCCTGACTTTC | CASKGVSSGANVLTF
TRBJ2-4 | TRBV19 | TRBD1 | . | TGTGCCAGTAGCACGGGACAGGGAGACATTCAGTACTTC | CASSTGQGDIQYF
TRBJ2-6 | TRBV5-6 | TRBD1 | . | TGTGCCAGCAGTTCTGACAGGGCTGGGGTCCTGACTTTC | CASSSDRAGVLTF
TRBJ2-7 | TRBV7-2 | TRBD1 | . | TGTGCCAGCAGCCCCGGACAGGGGGCCTACGAGCAGTACTTC | CASSPGQGAYEQYF
TRBJ1-2 | TRBV6-5 | . | . | TGTGCCAGCAGTTCACGAACAGGCACTGGCTACACCTTC | CASSSRTGTGYTF
TRBJ2-1 | TRBV27 | TRBD2 | . | TGTGCCAGCAGTTTAAATCGACTGAGCGGGAGGGTGGGCAATGAGCAGTTCTTC | CASSLNRLSGRVGNEQFF
TRBJ2-5 | TRBV6-5 | . | . | TGTGCCAGCGGACGACAGAGGCTCAATCAAGAGACCCAGTACTTC | CASGRQRLNQETQYF
TRBJ2-1 | TRBV11-3 | TRBD1 | . | TGTGCCAGCAGCTTATTGGGACAGGGGTACAATGAGCAGTTCTTC | CASSLLGQGYNEQFF
TRBJ2-1 | TRBV7-3 | TRBD1 | once | TGTGCCAGCAGTCAAGACAGGGCGTCCCACAATGAGCAGTTCTTC | CASSQDRASHNEQFF
TRBJ1-2 | TRBV6-5 | . | . | TGTGCCAGCAGTTACTCGGAGGTACCCACGTCTGGCTACACCTTC | CASSYSEVPTSGYTF
TRBJ2-1 | TRBV29-1 | . | . | TGCAGCGTTGATAGAACTTTCTACAATGAGCAGTTCTTC | CSVDRTFYNEQFF
TRBJ2-3 | TRBV5-1 | TRBD1 | . | TGCGCCAGCAGCTTACAGACAGGGTCTGTGGCAGATACGCAGTATTTT | CASSLQTGSVADTQYF
TRBJ1-3 | TRBV6-5 | . | . | TGTGCCAGCATGGGGGGGGACAAGTCTGGAAACACCATATATTTT | CASMGGDKSGNTIYF
TRBJ1-2 | TRBV6-1 | . | . | TGTGCCAGCGAATCCCCACCGGGACACAAAGGCTACACCTTC | CASESPPGHKGYTF
TRBJ2-1 | TRBV2 | TRBD2 | . | TGTGCCAGCAGCGGTTTCTTAGCGGGAGACGATGATGAGCAGTTCTTC | CASSGFLAGDDDEQFF
TRBJ1-1 | TRBV27 | . | . | TGTGCCAGCAGTTTCCGGCGAGGCACTGAAGCTTTCTTT | CASSFRRGTEAFF
TRBJ2-1 | TRBV9 | . | . | TGTGCCAGCAGGGACGACAGCAATGAGCAGTTCTTC | CASRDDSNEQFF
TRBJ2-7 | TRBV27 | TRBD2 | . | TGTGCCAGCGCAAACGGGGGAGGGCAAAGAGAGCAGTACTTC | CASANGGGQREQYF
TRBJ1-1 | TRBV19 | . | . | TGTGCCAGTAGTATGTGGTCAGTCAACACTGAAGCTTTCTTT | CASSMWSVNTEAFF
TRBJ1-5 | TRBV28 | . | . | TGTGCCAGCAGTTTATTCTCGGCGGGGTATGGTCAGCCCCAGCATTTT | CASSLFSAGYGQPQHF
TRBJ2-7 | TRBV28 | TRBD2 | . | TGTGCCAGCAGTTCAACCGGGACTAGAAACTACGAGCAGTACTTC | CASSSTGTRNYEQYF
TRBJ1-2 | TRBV6-5 | TRBD1 | once | TGTGCCAGCAGGTACAGGGGGGGGAACTATGGCTACACCTTC | CASRYRGGNYGYTF
TRBJ2-7 | TRBV27 | TRBD2 | once | TGTGCCAGCAGTTTATCCAGCGGGAGATCGGGCTCCTACGAGCAGTACTTC | CASSLSSGRSGSYEQYF
TRBJ1-2 | TRBV27 | TRBD1 | . | TGTGCCAGCAGTTTTCTAGAGGGACAGGGGATACTTGGCTACACCTTC | CASSFLEGQGILGYTF
TRBJ1-1 | TRBV6-6 | . | . | TGTGCCACCGACTCTAATCTGAACACTGAAGCTTTCTTT | CATDSNLNTEAFF
TRBJ1-1 | TRBV27 | TRBD1 | . | TGTGCCAGCAGTTGGGACAGGGGAATAACTGAAGCTTTCTTT | CASSWDRGITEAFF
TRBJ1-3 | TRBV10-3 | . | . | TGTGCCATCAGTAAAGAACAGGGAACTGGAAACACCATATATTTT | CAISKEQGTGNTIYF
TRBJ1-1 | TRBV2 | . | . | TGTGCCAGCAGCCAGAACACTGAAGCTTTCTTT | CASSQNTEAFF
TRBJ2-7 | TRBV2 | . | . | TGTGCCAGCAAAATAACGGAGAGTTACGAGCAGTACTTC | CASKITESYEQYF
TRBJ2-5 | TRBV6-5 | . | . | TGTGCCTCACGTCGTGGGCGACGCCAAGAGACCCAGTACTTC | CASRRGRRQETQYF
TRBJ1-4 | TRBV5-8 | . | . | TGTGCCAGCAGCTTCTACAGGGAGAAACGATCAACTAATGAAAAACTGTTTTTT | CASSFYREKRSTNEKLFF
TRBJ1-2 | TRBV7-9 | . | . | TGTGCCAGCCGCACCTTCAGGGATGGCTACACCTTC | CASRTFRDGYTF
TRBJ1-1 | TRBV30 | TRBD1 | . | TGTGCCTGGAGTGAGAACAGGGGGACTGAAGCTTTCTTT | CAWSENRGTEAFF